The T cell receptor (beta chain) described here comes from a study of early T cells in non-severe SARS-CoV-2 infection. Study summary: The input, bulk RNA from unsorted whole blood, was sequenced, and chains were unpaired. Broader study findings: VDJdb matching, biased toward anti-spike CD8 responses, missed private and CD4 specificities.

Regarding this clonotype: Its antigen remains unknown.

Attachment of unique molecular identifiers was made to individual cDNA molecules. TCRdb used MiXCR to reprocess the 5' RACE reads, holding one entry per CDR3 protein. The top ten hold around 4.5% of the sample, which has roughly 41,000 distinct CDR3 sequences, over 4% seen once. CDR3 length: 14 residues. V lost 6 bases and J lost 7; bases outside the gene matches: 11. CDR1 DFQATT and CDR2 SNEGSKA come from the germline V gene (reference sequence). The receptor was derived from an adult who was a healthcare worker with PCR-confirmed SARS-CoV-2 infection or an uninfected control (not recorded which). The chain uses TRBV20-1 and TRBJ2-7; 11 nucleotides agree with TRBD2. Sequences were obtained from whole blood. The CDR3 region is CSAAPGLAVFEQYF. The CDR3 region has the DNA TGCAGTGCCGCACCGGGACTAGCGGTTTTTGAGCAGTACTTC.